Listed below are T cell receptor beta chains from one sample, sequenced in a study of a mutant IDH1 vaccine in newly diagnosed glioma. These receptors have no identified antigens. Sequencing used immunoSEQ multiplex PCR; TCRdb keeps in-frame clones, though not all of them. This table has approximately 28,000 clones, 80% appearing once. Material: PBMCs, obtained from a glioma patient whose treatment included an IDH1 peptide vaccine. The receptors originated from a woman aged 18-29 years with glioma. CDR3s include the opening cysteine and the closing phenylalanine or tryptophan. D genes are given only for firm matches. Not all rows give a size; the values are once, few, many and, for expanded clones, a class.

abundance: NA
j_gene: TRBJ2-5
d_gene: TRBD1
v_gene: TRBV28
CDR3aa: CASRSGTVLETQYF
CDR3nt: TGTGCCAGCAGGTCCGGGACAGTCCTAGAGACCCAGTACTTC

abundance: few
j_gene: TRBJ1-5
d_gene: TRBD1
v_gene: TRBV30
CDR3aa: CAWSGTGLFNQPQHF
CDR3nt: TGTGCCTGGAGTGGGACAGGGTTGTTTAATCAGCCCCAGCATTTT

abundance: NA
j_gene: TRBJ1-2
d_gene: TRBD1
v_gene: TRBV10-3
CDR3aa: CAISRGQGASDGYTF
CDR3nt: TGTGCCATCAGCCGAGGACAGGGGGCATCGGATGGCTACACCTTC

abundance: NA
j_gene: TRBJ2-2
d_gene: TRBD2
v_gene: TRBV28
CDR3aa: CATRGSGGHRAGELFF
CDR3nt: TGTGCCACGCGGGGTAGCGGGGGACACCGGGCCGGGGAGCTGTTTTTT

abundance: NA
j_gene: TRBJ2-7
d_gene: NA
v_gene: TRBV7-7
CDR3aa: CASSPGRTYEQYF
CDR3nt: TGTGCTAGCAGCCCCGGGAGAACCTACGAGCAGTACTTC

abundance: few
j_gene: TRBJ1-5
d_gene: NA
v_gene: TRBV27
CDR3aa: CASSLRPLLGDYSNQPQHF
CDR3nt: TGTGCCAGCAGTTTAAGGCCCCTCCTCGGGGACTATAGCAATCAGCCCCAGCATTTT

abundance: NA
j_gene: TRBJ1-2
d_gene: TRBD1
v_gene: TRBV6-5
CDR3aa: CATVIGTAGYTF
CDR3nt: TGTGCCACCGTGATCGGGACAGCTGGCTACACCTTC

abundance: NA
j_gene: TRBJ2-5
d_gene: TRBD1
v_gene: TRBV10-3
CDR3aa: CATRDRGTGETQYF
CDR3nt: TGTGCCACCCGGGACAGGGGGACTGGAGAGACCCAGTACTTC

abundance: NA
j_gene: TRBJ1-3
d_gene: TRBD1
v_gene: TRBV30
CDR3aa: CAWSVLGLGQGDSGNTIYF
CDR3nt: TGTGCCTGGAGTGTACTGGGACTGGGACAGGGGGATTCTGGAAACACCATATATTTT

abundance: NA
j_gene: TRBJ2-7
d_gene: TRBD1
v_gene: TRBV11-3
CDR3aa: CASSPPGQIYEQYF
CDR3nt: TGTGCCAGCAGCCCCCCGGGACAGATCTACGAGCAGTACTTC

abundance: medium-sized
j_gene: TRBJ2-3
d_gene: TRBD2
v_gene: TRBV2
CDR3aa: CASSESASGRSTDTQYF
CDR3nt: TGTGCCAGCAGTGAAAGTGCTAGCGGCCGCTCCACAGATACGCAGTATTTT

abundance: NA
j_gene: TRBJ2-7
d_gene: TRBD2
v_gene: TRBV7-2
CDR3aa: CASSSQGLAGDLGYF
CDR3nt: TGTGCCAGCAGCTCCCAGGGACTAGCGGGAGATCTTGGATACTTC

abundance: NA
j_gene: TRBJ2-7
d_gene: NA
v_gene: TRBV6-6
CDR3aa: CASSYSFREEDYEQYF
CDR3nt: TGTGCCAGCAGTTACTCGTTCAGGGAGGAAGACTACGAGCAGTACTTC

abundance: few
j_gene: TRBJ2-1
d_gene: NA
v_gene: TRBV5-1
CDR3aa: CASSSSTASYNEQFF
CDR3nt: TGCGCCAGCAGCTCTTCGACAGCATCCTACAATGAGCAGTTCTTC

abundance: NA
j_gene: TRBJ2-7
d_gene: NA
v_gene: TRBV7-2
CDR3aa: CASSRGIRDSYEQYF
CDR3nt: TGTGCCAGCAGTCGAGGTATCCGGGACTCCTACGAGCAGTACTTC

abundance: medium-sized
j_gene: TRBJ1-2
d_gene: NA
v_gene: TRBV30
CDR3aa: CAWATDTGGYTF
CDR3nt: TGTGCCTGGGCTACAGACACGGGCGGCTACACCTTC

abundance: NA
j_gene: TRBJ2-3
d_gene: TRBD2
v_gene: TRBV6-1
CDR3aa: CASLGLADSPDTQYF
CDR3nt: TGTGCCAGCCTTGGACTAGCGGATTCTCCAGATACGCAGTATTTT

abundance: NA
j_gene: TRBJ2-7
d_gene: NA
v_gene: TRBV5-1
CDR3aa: CASSLDVRSYEQYF
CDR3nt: TGCGCCAGCAGCTTGGATGTCAGATCCTACGAGCAGTACTTC

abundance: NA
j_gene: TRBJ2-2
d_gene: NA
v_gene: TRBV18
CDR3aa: CASSPPSNWELFF
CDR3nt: TGTGCCAGCTCACCACCGTCAAACTGGGAGCTGTTTTTT

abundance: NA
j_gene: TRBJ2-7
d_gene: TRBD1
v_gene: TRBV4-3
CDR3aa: CASSHSWTGEYEQYF
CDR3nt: TGCGCCAGCAGCCATTCGTGGACAGGGGAATACGAGCAGTACTTC

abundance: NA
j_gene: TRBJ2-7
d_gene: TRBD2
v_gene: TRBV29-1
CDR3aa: CSVEELASGRSYEQYF
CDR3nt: TGCAGCGTTGAAGAGTTGGCTAGCGGCCGCTCCTACGAGCAGTACTTC

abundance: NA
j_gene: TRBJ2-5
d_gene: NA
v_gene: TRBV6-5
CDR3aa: CASSLAGETQYF
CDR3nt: TGTGCCAGCAGTCTCGCGGGGGAGACCCAGTACTTC

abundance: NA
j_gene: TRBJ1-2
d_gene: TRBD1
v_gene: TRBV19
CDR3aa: CASSLGQDYGYTF
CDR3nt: TGTGCCAGTAGTCTGGGACAGGACTATGGCTACACCTTC

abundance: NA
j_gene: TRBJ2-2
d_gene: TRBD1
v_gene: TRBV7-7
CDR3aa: CASSQGQGSTGELFF
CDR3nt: TGTGCTAGCAGTCAGGGACAGGGGAGTACCGGGGAGCTGTTTTTT

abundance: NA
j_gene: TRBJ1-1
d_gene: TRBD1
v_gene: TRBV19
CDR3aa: CASSRQGAFTEAFF
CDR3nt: TGTGCCAGTAGTAGACAGGGGGCTTTTACTGAAGCTTTCTTT

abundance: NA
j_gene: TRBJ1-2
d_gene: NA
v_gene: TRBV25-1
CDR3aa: CASRNRDYGYTF
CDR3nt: TGTGCCAGCAGGAACAGGGATTATGGCTACACCTTC

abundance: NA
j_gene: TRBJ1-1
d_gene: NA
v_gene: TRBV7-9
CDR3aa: CASSLVEGQDTEAFF
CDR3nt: TGTGCCAGCAGCTTAGTTGAAGGCCAGGACACTGAAGCTTTCTTT

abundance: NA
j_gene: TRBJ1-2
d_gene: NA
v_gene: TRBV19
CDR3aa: CAANAGGNNYGYTF
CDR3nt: TGTGCCGCAAACGCGGGGGGTAATAACTATGGCTACACCTTC

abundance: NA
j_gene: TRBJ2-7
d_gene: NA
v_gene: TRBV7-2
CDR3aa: CASSLGGSGNYEQYF
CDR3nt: TGTGCCAGCAGCTTAGGGGGTAGCGGCAATTACGAGCAGTACTTC

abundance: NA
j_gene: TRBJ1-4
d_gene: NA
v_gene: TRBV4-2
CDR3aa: CASSQEGSRGIWEKLFF
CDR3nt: TGTGCCAGCAGCCAAGAGGGGAGCAGGGGAATTTGGGAAAAACTGTTTTTT

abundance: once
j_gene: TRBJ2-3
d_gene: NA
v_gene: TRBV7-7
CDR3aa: CASSLGASVGTQYF
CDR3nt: TGTGCTAGCAGCTTAGGTGCGTCAGTGGGCACGCAGTATTTT